One and the same sample provided the 14 T cell receptor beta chains below, sequenced in a study of T cells in Graves' hyperthyroidism and ophthalmopathy. From RNA transcripts, TCR beta CDR3 regions were amplified. Researchers ran a first-round RT-PCR on the TCR CDR3 using the HTBI primer set. Each CDR3 protein gets one entry after TCRdb re-called the multiplex PCR reads with MiXCR. The table shows hundreds of thousands of distinct CDR3 sequences, with 15% to 20% occurring only once. Sequencing used blood. The receptors stem from a woman aged 25 to 39 with Graves' hyperthyroidism.

Many counts were recorded for this clonotype. V is TRBV2 and J is TRBJ1-1; the match to TRBD1 covers 7 bases. This CDR3 region has 14 residues. Looked up from germline, CDR1 is SNHLY and CDR2 is FYNNEI. V dropped 0 bases and J dropped 11; count of bases not matched to a gene: 9. In DNA, the CDR3 is TGTGCCAGCAGTGAAGCATCCCTGGACAGGAGGGCTTTCTTT. Residues: CASSEASLDRRAFF.

This clonotype occurred many times. The chain links TRBV3-1 to TRBJ1-5; 7 bases are a match to TRBD1. The CDR3 consists of 16 residues. Germline-derived CDR1 and CDR2 are LGHDT and YNNKEL (reference sequence). Trimming cost V 2 bases and J 2 bases; bases outside gene matches: 6. CDR3: CASSQSTGAGNQPQHF. The CDR3 bases are TGTGCCAGCAGCCAATCCACAGGGGCTGGCAATCAGCCCCAGCATTTT.

The chain couples TRBV9 to TRBJ2-1; 8 nucleotides match TRBD1. CDR1 is SGDLS, CDR2 YYNGEE, per germline. This CDR3 region has 18 residues. J was trimmed by 1 base and V by 1 base; bases with no gene match: 10. The CDR3 DNA sequence: TGTGCCAGCAGCGTATTCGGAGGACAGGGACCGTCCTACAATGAGCAGTTCTTC. Its protein product is CASSVFGGQGPSYNEQFF.

This clonotype occurred many times. The V call is TRBV12-3 or TRBV12-4, the J call TRBJ1-2, with D hard to call. V lost 3 bases, J lost 2 bases, and 7 bases lay in between. The CDR3 totals 13 residues. CDR3 sequence: CASSFTFNYGYTF. In nucleotides, the CDR3 is TGTGCCAGCAGTTTCACGTTCAACTATGGCTACACCTTC.

Regarding this clonotype: It may be a read error: a sequence one base away is much more abundant. V gene TRBV20-1 combines with J gene TRBJ2-3, with 7 bases aligning to TRBD2. V gave up 0 bases and J gave up 2 bases; unmatched junction bases: 14. The germline V gene encodes CDR1 DFQATT and CDR2 SNEGSKA (reference sequence). The CDR3 length is 18 residues. The CDR3 loop is CSARDLLGGIENTDTQYF. The DNA for the CDR3 is TGCAGTGCTAGAGATCTCCTGGGAGGGATTGAGAACACAGATACGCAGTATTTT.

In DNA form, the CDR3 reads TGCAGTGCTAGAGACTGGAAGCTCTATAATTCACCCCTCCACTTT. It codes for CSARDWKLYNSPLHF. The V gene is TRBV20-1, the J gene TRBJ1-6; D gene ambiguous. From germline, CDR1 is DFQATT and CDR2 SNEGSKA (reference sequence). The V end was cut by 0 bases, the J end by 3 bases, with 9 bases between. This CDR3 comprises 15 residues.

This clonotype showed up just a few times. V and J are TRBV28 and TRBJ1-5, with no clear D. The CDR3 loop spans 15 amino acids. Per the germline V gene, CDR1 is MDHEN and CDR2 is SYDVKM. Trimming removed 0 bases at V and 4 bases at J, with 10 bases between. CDR3 coding DNA: TGTGCCAGCAGTTTATGGTCCGGAGGAAATCAGCCCCAGCATTTT. Its translation: CASSLWSGGNQPQHF.

This clonotype was counted between two and nine times. This rearrangement joins TRBV30 to TRBJ1-4; D may be TRBD1 (5 bases). The CDR3 consists of 14 residues. Germline CDR1 and CDR2: GTSNPN and SVGIG (reference sequence). This chain's CDR3 is CASERAGGHEKLFF. CDR3 sequence (DNA): TGTGCATCGGAGCGGGCCGGGGGACATGAAAAACTGTTTTTT.

The sample holds a few counts of this clonotype. This chain uses TRBV7-3 with TRBJ1-1; TRBD1 agrees at 7 bases. The V segment lost 5 bases and the J segment 7 bases; nucleotides outside the gene matches: 7. The CDR3 sequence is 13 residues long. The V gene's germline CDR1 is SGHTA and CDR2 FQGTGA. The CDR3 region has the DNA TGTGCCAGCAGCGCGGGACAGTTCAGTGAAGCTTTCTTT. Protein sequence: CASSAGQFSEAFF.

This clonotype showed up just a few times. The CDR3 coding sequence is TGCGCCAGCGGACAGGGGGCATCGAGCGGATACGAGCAGTACTTC. It codes for CASGQGASSGYEQYF. This chain connects TRBV5-1 to TRBJ2-7, with TRBD1 matching 11 bases. Germline V lookup: CDR1 SGHRS, CDR2 YFSETQ. The V gene end was trimmed by 7 bases and the J gene end by 4 bases; junction bases not matched to a gene: 10. The CDR3 runs 15 residues. The full variable domain, rest sourced from reference TRBV5-1 and TRBJ2-7, is KAGVTQTPRYLIKTRGQQVTLSCSPISGHRSVSWYQQTPGQGLQFLFEYFSETQRNKGNFPGRFSGRQFSNSRSEMNVSTLELGDSALYLCASGQGASSGYEQYFGPGTRLTVT.

The chain has TRBV19 and TRBJ2-5; the D is unclear. Germline values: CDR1 LNHDA, CDR2 SQIVND (reference sequence). Trimming took off 7 bases at V and 5 bases at J, with 14 bases between the two ends. The CDR3 contains 13 residues. CDR3 DNA sequence: TGTGCCAGTACGTTTATGGGTCGGGAGACCCAGTACTTC. Translated, it gives CASTFMGRETQYF.

The J gene is TRBJ2-5, the V gene TRBV5-1; 7 bases agree with TRBD2. Losses at the gene ends were 6 bases for V and 5 bases for J; bases not matched to a gene: 10. CDR1 is SGHRS and CDR2 is YFSETQ in the germline V gene. CDR3 length equals 14 residues. The CDR3 reads CASNGGGTAETQYF. The CDR3 DNA is TGCGCCAGCAATGGGGGGGGTACAGCGGAGACCCAGTACTTC.

In its sample, this clonotype was seen a few times. The chain uses TRBV7-2 and TRBJ2-5; a possible D gene is TRBD2 (7 bases). CDR1 is SGHTA, CDR2 FQGNSA, per germline. This CDR3 has 12 amino acids. Trimming pared 5 bases from V and 7 bases from J, leaving 11 bases between. CDR3 loop: CASSQGGGTQYF. The CDR3 DNA follows: TGTGCCAGCAGCCAAGGGGGGGGGACCCAGTACTTC.

Only a few counts were recorded for this clonotype. The chain couples TRBV5-1 to TRBJ2-2; 7 bases match TRBD2. This CDR3 is 15 amino acids long. The V and J ends lost 4 bases and 6 bases, in that order; junction bases with no gene match: 9. Germline CDR1 SGHRS, CDR2 YFSETQ. The DNA of the CDR3 is TGCGCCAGCAGCGCGGTTGCGGGAGAAGCCGGGGAGCTGTTTTTT. Encoded protein: CASSAVAGEAGELFF.